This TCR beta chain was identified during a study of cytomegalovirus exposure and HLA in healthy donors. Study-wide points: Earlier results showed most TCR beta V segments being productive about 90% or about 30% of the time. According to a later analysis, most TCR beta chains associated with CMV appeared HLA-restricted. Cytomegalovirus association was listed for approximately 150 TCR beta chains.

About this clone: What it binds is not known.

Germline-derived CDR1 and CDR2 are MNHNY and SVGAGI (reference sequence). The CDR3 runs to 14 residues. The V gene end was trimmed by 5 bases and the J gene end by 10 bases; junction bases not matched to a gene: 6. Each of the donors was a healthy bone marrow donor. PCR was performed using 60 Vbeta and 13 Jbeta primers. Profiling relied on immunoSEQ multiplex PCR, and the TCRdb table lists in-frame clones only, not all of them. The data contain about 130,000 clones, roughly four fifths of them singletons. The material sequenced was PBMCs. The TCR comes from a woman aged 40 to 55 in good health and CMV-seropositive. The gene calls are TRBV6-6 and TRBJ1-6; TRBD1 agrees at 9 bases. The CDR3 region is CASSQDRGKSPLHF. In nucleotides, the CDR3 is TGTGCCAGCAGTCAGGACAGGGGAAAATCACCCCTCCACTTT.